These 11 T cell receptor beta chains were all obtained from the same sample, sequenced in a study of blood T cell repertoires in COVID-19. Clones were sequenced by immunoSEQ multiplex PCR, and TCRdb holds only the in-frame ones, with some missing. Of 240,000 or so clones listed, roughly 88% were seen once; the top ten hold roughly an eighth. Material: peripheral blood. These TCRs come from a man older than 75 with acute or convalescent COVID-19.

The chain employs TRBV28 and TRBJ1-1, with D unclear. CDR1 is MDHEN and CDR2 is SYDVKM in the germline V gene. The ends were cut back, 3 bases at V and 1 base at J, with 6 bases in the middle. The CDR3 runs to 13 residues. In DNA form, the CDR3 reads TGTGCCAGCAGTTTGAGGCAGAACACTGAAGCTTTCTTT. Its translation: CASSLRQNTEAFF.

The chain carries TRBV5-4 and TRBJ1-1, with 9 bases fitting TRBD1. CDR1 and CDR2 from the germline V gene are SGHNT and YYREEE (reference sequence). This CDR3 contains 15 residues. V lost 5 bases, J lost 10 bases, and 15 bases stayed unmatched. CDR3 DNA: TGTGCCAGCAGTCCCAATGGGACAGGGACACTGTTAGCTTTCTTT. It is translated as CASSPNGTGTLLAFF.

The CDR3 region is CASSEQAGSGEAFF. DNA for the CDR3: TGCGCCAGCAGTGAGCAGGCAGGCAGCGGTGAAGCTTTCTTT. This chain uses TRBV10-2 with TRBJ1-1; D remains unclear. Germline V gives CDR1 WSHSY, CDR2 SAAADI. There are 14 residues in the CDR3. The V end was cut by 2 bases, the J end by 7 bases, with 14 bases between.

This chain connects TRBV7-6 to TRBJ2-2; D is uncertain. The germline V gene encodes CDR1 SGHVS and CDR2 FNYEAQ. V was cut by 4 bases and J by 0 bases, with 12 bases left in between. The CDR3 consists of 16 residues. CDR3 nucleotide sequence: TGTGCCAGCAGCTATCGACCGGCGGCGAACACCGGGGAGCTGTTTTTT. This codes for CASSYRPAANTGELFF.

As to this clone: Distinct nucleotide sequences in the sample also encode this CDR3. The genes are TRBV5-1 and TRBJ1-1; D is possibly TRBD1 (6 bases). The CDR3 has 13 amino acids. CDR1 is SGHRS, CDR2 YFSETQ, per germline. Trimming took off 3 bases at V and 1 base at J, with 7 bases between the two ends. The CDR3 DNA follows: TGCGCCAGCAGCTCGACAGGGAACACTGAAGCTTTCTTT. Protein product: CASSSTGNTEAFF.

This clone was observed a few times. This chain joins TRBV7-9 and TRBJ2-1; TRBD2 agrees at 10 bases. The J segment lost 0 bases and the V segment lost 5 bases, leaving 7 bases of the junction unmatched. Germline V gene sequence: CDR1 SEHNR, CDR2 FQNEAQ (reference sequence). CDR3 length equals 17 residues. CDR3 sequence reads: CASSLRTSGSSYNEQFF. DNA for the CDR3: TGTGCCAGCAGCCTCCGGACTAGCGGAAGCTCCTACAATGAGCAGTTCTTC.

For the CDR3, the DNA is TGTGCCACCAGTGATTATCCCTCGGGAGGGAGCGAGCAGTACTTC. It encodes CATSDYPSGGSEQYF. This chain links TRBV24-1 with TRBJ2-7; 8 bases are shared with TRBD2. This CDR3 contains 15 residues. CDR1 is KGHDR and CDR2 is SFDVKD in the germline V gene. With 2 bases clipped from V and 6 bases from J, the junction kept 8 bases outside the gene matches.

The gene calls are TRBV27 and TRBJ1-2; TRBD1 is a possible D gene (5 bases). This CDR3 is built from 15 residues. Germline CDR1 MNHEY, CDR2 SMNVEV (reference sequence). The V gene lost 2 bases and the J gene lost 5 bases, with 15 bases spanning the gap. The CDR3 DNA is TGTGCCAGCAGTTTACAGGGTGCCCAAGGGTATGGCTACACCTTC. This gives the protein CASSLQGAQGYGYTF.

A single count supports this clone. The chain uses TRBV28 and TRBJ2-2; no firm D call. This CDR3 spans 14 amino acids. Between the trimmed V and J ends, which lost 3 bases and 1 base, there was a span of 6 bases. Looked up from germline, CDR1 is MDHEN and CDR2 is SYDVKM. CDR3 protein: CASSFTVNTGELFF. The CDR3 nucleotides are TGTGCCAGCAGTTTCACAGTGAACACCGGGGAGCTGTTTTTT.

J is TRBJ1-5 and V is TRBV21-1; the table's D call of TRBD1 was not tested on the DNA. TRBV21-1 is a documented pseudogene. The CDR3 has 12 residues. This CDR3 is CASRTGEQPQHF. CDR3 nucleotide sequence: TGTGCCAGCAGGACAGGGGAGCAGCCCCAGCATTTT.

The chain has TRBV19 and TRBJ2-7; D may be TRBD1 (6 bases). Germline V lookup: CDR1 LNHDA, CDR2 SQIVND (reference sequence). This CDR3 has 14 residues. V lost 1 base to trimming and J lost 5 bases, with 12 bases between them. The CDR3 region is CASSIGKGDHEQYF. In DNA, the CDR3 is TGTGCCAGTAGTATAGGCAAGGGGGACCACGAGCAGTACTTC. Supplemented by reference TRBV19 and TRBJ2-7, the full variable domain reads DGGITQSPKYLFRKEGQNVTLSCEQNLNHDAMYWYRQDPGQGLRLIYYSQIVNDFQKGDIAEGYSVSREKKESFPLTVTSAQKNPTAFYLCASSIGKGDHEQYFGPGTRLTVT.